One sample yielded the 20 T cell receptor beta chains listed below, sequenced in a study of blood T cell repertoires in COVID-19. Profiling relied on immunoSEQ multiplex PCR, and the TCRdb table lists in-frame clones only, not all of them. The table records approximately 380,000 clones, approximately 90% of them present only once. Sequencing was done on a sample of PBMCs or T cells enriched from blood (not recorded which). The source is a woman between 18 and 29 years old who had recovered from COVID-19.

This chain joins TRBV30 and TRBJ1-6; 7 nucleotides agree with TRBD1. The germline V gene has CDR1 GTSNPN and CDR2 SVGIG (reference sequence). The trim removed 2 bases at V and 10 bases at J, leaving 8 bases unmatched. CDR3 length: 14 residues. The CDR3 DNA is TGTGCCTGGAGTCATAGACAGGGACGCTCACCCCTCCACTTT. Encoded protein: CAWSHRQGRSPLHF. The full variable domain, completed using reference TRBV30 and TRBJ1-6, is SQTIHQWPATLVQPVGSPLSLECTVEGTSNPNLYWYRQAAGRGLQLLFYSVGIGQISSEVPQNLSASRPQDRQFILSSKKLLLSDSGFYLCAWSHRQGRSPLHFGNGTRLTVT.

The chain employs TRBV6-1 and TRBJ1-1; D is unclear. CDR3 size: 15 residues. Trimming removed 3 bases at V and 7 bases at J, with 18 bases between. The germline CDR1 and CDR2 sequences are MNHNS and SASEGT. CDR3 residues: CASSESADRAGEAFF. The CDR3 region has the DNA TGTGCCAGCAGTGAGAGTGCAGACCGGGCGGGTGAAGCTTTCTTT.

The chain employs TRBV18 and TRBJ2-1, with 8 bases lining up with TRBD1. Trimming took 3 bases from V and 10 from J; bases not matched to a gene: 11. The CDR3 runs 15 residues. Germline assignment: CDR1 KGHSH and CDR2 LQKENI. The CDR3 nucleotides are TGTGCCAGCTCACCTAAAGTCGGGACAGGAGGGGAGCAGTTCTTC. This translates into CASSPKVGTGGEQFF.

This rearrangement joins TRBV5-6 to TRBJ1-1, with D hard to call. Between the trimmed V and J ends, which lost 4 bases and 11 bases, there was a span of 18 bases. Per the germline V gene, CDR1 is SGHDT and CDR2 is YYEEEE. CDR3 length: 13 residues. The CDR3 sequence: CASSIKGAPRAFF. The CDR3 bases are TGTGCCAGCAGCATCAAAGGAGCCCCCCGGGCTTTCTTT.

This chain connects TRBV28 to TRBJ1-2, with 8 nucleotides matching TRBD1. Germline lookup yields CDR1 MDHEN and CDR2 SYDVKM. The CDR3 is made up of 14 amino acids. V lost 5 bases and J lost 4; bases outside the gene matches: 6. The CDR3 spells CASSRRTGTYGYTF. The CDR3 DNA follows: TGTGCCAGCAGTCGCAGGACAGGGACCTATGGCTACACCTTC.

The V gene is TRBV7-9, the J gene TRBJ1-3; 8 bases are shared with TRBD1. CDR1 SEHNR and CDR2 FQNEAQ come from the germline V gene (reference sequence). The V and J ends lost 5 bases and 4 bases, in that order; junction bases with no gene match: 10. The CDR3 spans 16 residues. The CDR3 region has the DNA TGTGCCAGCAGCCCAAATCCCGGGACAGGCGGAAACACCATATATTTT. Translation: CASSPNPGTGGNTIYF.

V gene TRBV7-9 combines with J gene TRBJ2-1; D ambiguous. The CDR3 runs to 15 residues. CDR1 is SEHNR and CDR2 is FQNEAQ in the germline V gene (reference sequence). V was cut by 0 bases and J by 0 bases, with 6 bases left in between. CDR3 sequence reads: CASSLAHNSYNEQFF. For the CDR3, the DNA is TGTGCCAGCAGCTTAGCCCACAACTCCTACAATGAGCAGTTCTTC. The whole variable domain, filled in from reference TRBV7-9 and TRBJ2-1, reads DTGVSQNPRHKITKRGQNVTFRCDPISEHNRLYWYRQTLGQGPEFLTYFQNEAQLEKSRLLSDRFSAERPKGSFSTLEIQRTEQGDSAMYLCASSLAHNSYNEQFFGPGTRLTVL.

The sample holds one count of this clone. J is TRBJ1-1 and V is TRBV3-1 (or the pseudogene TRBV3-2); weak D call: TRBD1 (6 bases). Germline CDR1 reads LGHDT; CDR2 reads YNNKEL (reference sequence). V was shortened by 3 bases and J by 2 bases, with 13 bases between the two germline ends. The CDR3 totals 15 residues. CDR3 coding DNA: TGTGCCAGCAGCCATCGGGGGGCCTACAACACTGAAGCTTTCTTT. This gives the protein CASSHRGAYNTEAFF.

Here the CDR3 DNA reads TGTGCCAGCAGTGAAACAACCGTCTCCTATAATTCACCCCTCCACTTT. It specifies CASSETTVSYNSPLHF. The V and J genes are TRBV6-1 and TRBJ1-6; no clear D. The V gene lost 2 bases and the J gene lost 0 bases, with 8 bases spanning the gap. Germline V gene lookup returns CDR1 MNHNS and CDR2 SASEGT. The CDR3 covers 16 residues.

The chain recombines TRBV10-3 with TRBJ2-7, with TRBD2 matching 9 bases. Germline CDR1 is ENHRY and CDR2 is SYGVKD. V gave up 0 bases and J gave up 6 bases; unmatched junction bases: 15. This CDR3 is 18 amino acids long. CDR3: CAISESRLAGAPSGEQYF. The CDR3 bases are TGTGCCATCAGTGAGTCGCGGTTAGCGGGGGCGCCATCCGGCGAGCAGTACTTC.

This clone showed up just once. The genes are TRBV15 and TRBJ2-7; 12 nucleotides agree with TRBD1. J lost 3 bases, V lost 5 bases, and 8 bases had no gene match. Germline CDR1 and CDR2: LNHNV and YYDKDF (reference sequence). The CDR3 contains 16 residues. Here the CDR3 reads CATSDRDRGRLYEQYF. The CDR3 bases are TGTGCCACCAGCGACCGGGACAGGGGGCGCCTCTACGAGCAGTACTTC.

This clone was detected once. This chain links TRBV27 with TRBJ2-7; TRBD1 matches at 8 bases. The CDR3 spans 15 residues. The germline V gene has CDR1 MNHEY and CDR2 SMNVEV (reference sequence). The J segment lost 2 bases and the V segment lost 0 bases, leaving 3 bases of the junction unmatched. The CDR3 loop reads CASSLSGQVPYEQYF. CDR3 nucleotides: TGTGCCAGCAGTTTATCGGGACAGGTCCCCTACGAGCAGTACTTC.

In this sample, this clone turned up once. The chain couples TRBV10-3 to TRBJ2-7; D may be TRBD1 (5 bases). V was clipped by 8 bases and J by 1 base, with 9 bases between them. The germline gives CDR1 ENHRY, CDR2 SYGVKD. The CDR3 has 12 amino acids. CDR3 sequence reads: CAIGAGSYEQYF. The CDR3 nucleotides read TGTGCCATCGGGGCCGGGTCCTACGAGCAGTACTTC.

The genes are TRBV24-1 and TRBJ2-1; no definite D call. With 2 bases removed from V and 0 bases from J, the gap between germline ends came to 10 bases. Germline assignment: CDR1 KGHDR and CDR2 SFDVKD. The CDR3 spans 16 residues. This CDR3 is CATSDSPLSSYNEQFF. The CDR3 bases are TGTGCCACCAGTGATTCCCCCCTTAGCTCCTACAATGAGCAGTTCTTC.

CDR3 nucleotide sequence: TGTGCCAGCAGCCAAGAGGACAGGGGGCTGGTAGATACGCAGTATTTT. Its translation is CASSQEDRGLVDTQYF. The chain links TRBV14 to TRBJ2-3; 11 nucleotides align to TRBD1. Trimming at V came to 0 bases and at J to 5 bases, leaving 4 bases not matched to a gene. The CDR3 is made up of 16 amino acids. Germline values: CDR1 SGHDN, CDR2 FVKESK.

This clone was seen just once. CDR3 in amino acids: CASTQQGTGANVLTF. The DNA of the CDR3 is TGTGCCAGCACCCAACAGGGGACCGGGGCCAACGTCCTGACTTTC. The rearrangement joins TRBV2 to TRBJ2-6; 7 bases match TRBD1. This CDR3 spans 15 amino acids. The V and J ends lost 7 bases and 4 bases, in that order; junction bases with no gene match: 7. Germline V gene sequence: CDR1 SNHLY, CDR2 FYNNEI. Full variable domain (missing parts from reference TRBV2 and TRBJ2-6): EPEVTQTPSHQVTQMGQEVILRCVPISNHLYFYWYRQILGQKVEFLVSFYNNEISEKSEIFDDQFSVERPDGSNFTLKIRSTKLEDSAMYFCASTQQGTGANVLTFGAGSRLTVL.

The J gene is TRBJ1-4, the V gene TRBV5-1, with 9 bases lining up with TRBD1. This CDR3 comprises 18 residues. J gave up 3 bases and V 4 bases, and 13 bases lay outside the gene matches. CDR1 and CDR2 (germline): SGHRS, YFSETQ. The CDR3 region is CASSPLGNGDRANEKLFF. In DNA, the CDR3 is TGCGCCAGCAGCCCGCTGGGCAATGGGGACAGGGCTAATGAAAAACTGTTTTTT.

There are a few counts of this clone. This chain uses TRBV13 with TRBJ1-6, with TRBD1 identical over 7 bases. V dropped 5 bases and J dropped 0; count of bases not matched to a gene: 4. CDR1 and CDR2 from the germline V gene are PRHDT and FYEKMQ (reference sequence). The CDR3 spans 16 residues. The CDR3 spells CASSGRQGSYNSPLHF. The CDR3, as DNA: TGTGCCAGCAGCGGTAGACAGGGCTCCTATAATTCACCCCTCCACTTT.

This chain connects TRBV19 to TRBJ1-3; maybe TRBD1 (6 bases). V was pared by 8 bases and J by 0 bases, with 11 bases between. The germline CDR1 and CDR2 sequences are LNHDA and SQIVND (reference sequence). The CDR3 loop spans 14 amino acids. CDR3 amino acids: CASEGGASGNTIYF. The CDR3 region has the DNA TGTGCCAGTGAGGGGGGGGCCTCTGGAAACACCATATATTTT.

This clone was seen a few times. The chain has TRBV21-1 and TRBJ1-2; the D call TRBD1 from the table was never checked on the DNA. TRBV21-1 is designated a pseudogene. The CDR3 is 13 amino acids. This chain's CDR3 is CASSKTGDYGYTF. CDR3 sequence (DNA): TGTGCCAGCAGCAAAACAGGGGATTACGGCTACACCTTC.